This TCR beta chain comes out of a study of cytomegalovirus exposure and HLA in healthy donors. Turning to the study itself: Of the donors genotyped, 398 in all, about 80% fell in the Caucasian-associated ancestry cluster. Study-wide findings and caveats: Another analysis was done later, and it associated 17,000 or so TCR beta sequences with HLA alleles at 0.05 false discovery rate. In presence/absence analyses, roughly uniform sequencing depth across donors was assumed. Later, an analysis found that common viral pathogens appeared to be linked with several of the most significant clusters.

The CDR3 has 18 residues. Germline V gene sequence: CDR1 SGHDN, CDR2 FVKESK. V lost 0 bases and J lost 0, with 16 bases in between. Remarks on this clone: Its target is not known.

Researchers ran the PCR with 60 Vbeta and 13 Jbeta primers. The table came from immunoSEQ multiplex PCR; TCRdb's copy has only in-frame clones and leaves some out. The top ten clones hold about 13% of a sample with 120,000 to 150,000 clones, 70% to 80% of them seen once. Sequencing was carried out using PBMCs. The rearrangement uses TRBV14 and TRBJ2-3, with TRBD2 as a possible D gene (6 bases). This clonotype originated in a man in his forties in good health and CMV-seropositive. DNA of the CDR3: TGTGCCAGCAGCCAAGATCCCTTCCTTAGCGGTAGCACAGATACGCAGTATTTT. It codes for CASSQDPFLSGSTDTQYF.